A selection of T cell receptor beta chains follows, all from one sample in a study of blood T cell repertoires in COVID-19. TCRdb's copy holds only in-frame clones and misses some; the assay was immunoSEQ multiplex PCR. The sample has 40,000 to 50,000 clones, 70% to 90% seen once. Sequences were obtained from peripheral blood. The receptors here all came from a human donor in a cohort sampled during active COVID-19. The CDR3 runs from the conserved cysteine through the conserved F or W. The order of the fields is D gene, V gene, clone size, J gene, CDR3 DNA, CDR3 protein. The D gene is left open where the match is weak. Not every row has a clone size; where given, it reads once, few, many or a size class.

TRBD1	TRBV7-9	NA	TRBJ2-4	TGTGCCAGCAGCTCCTCCCCCTACGACAGGGTCATCTCGGGAAACATTCAGTACTTC	CASSSSPYDRVISGNIQYF
NA	TRBV15	NA	TRBJ2-7	TGTGCCACCAGCAGAGGCAGAACTCAGGCTCACGAGCAGTACTTC	CATSRGRTQAHEQYF
NA	TRBV28	NA	TRBJ1-6	TGTGCCAGCAGTGGACAGAGCTCCTATAATTCACCCCTCCACTTT	CASSGQSSYNSPLHF
NA	TRBV30	NA	TRBJ1-1	TGTGCCTGGAGTGGGCGGGGGGCGAACACTGAAGCTTTCTTT	CAWSGRGANTEAFF
NA	TRBV5-1	NA	TRBJ2-6	TGCGCCAGCAGCTCTGGAAGGGGCACGGGGGCCAACGTCCTGACTTTC	CASSSGRGTGANVLTF
NA	TRBV27	NA	TRBJ1-5	TGTGCCAGCAGCAGGGAGGTGGGCAATCAGCCCCAGCATTTT	CASSREVGNQPQHF
TRBD2	TRBV27	few	TRBJ2-2	TGTGCCAGCAGTTTACCTAGCGGGACGAACACCGGGGAGCTGTTTTTT	CASSLPSGTNTGELFF
TRBD1	TRBV5-1	NA	TRBJ2-3	TGCGCCAGCAAAGCCGGGACAGGGGCCGCAGATACGCAGTATTTT	CASKAGTGAADTQYF
NA	TRBV6-5	NA	TRBJ2-7	TGTGCCAGCGCCCCAGGGCCCTTAAAGCCCTACGAGCAGTACTTC	CASAPGPLKPYEQYF
TRBD1	TRBV6-5	NA	TRBJ2-6	TGTGCCAGCAGTTACGGGACAGGGACTGGGGCCAACGTCCTGACTTTC	CASSYGTGTGANVLTF
NA	TRBV7-9	few	TRBJ2-2	TGTGCCAGCAGCTTAATTCCCTCGAGCACCGGGGAGCTGTTTTTT	CASSLIPSSTGELFF
NA	TRBV5-1	NA	TRBJ1-1	TGCGCCACCAGCCGAGGATCAGTGAACACTGAAGCTTTCTTT	CATSRGSVNTEAFF
NA	TRBV12-3/TRBV12-4	few	TRBJ1-2	TGTGCCAGCAGACCCGGGACAAACCGTGGCTACACCTTC	CASRPGTNRGYTF
NA	TRBV10-3	NA	TRBJ1-1	TGTGCCATCAGTGACCAGGGTCTGGGAGCTTTCTTT	CAISDQGLGAFF
TRBD1	TRBV10-3	NA	TRBJ2-6	TGTGCCATCAGTCATGGGACAGCTAAGGCTGGGGCCAACGTCCTGACTTTC	CAISHGTAKAGANVLTF
TRBD2	TRBV9	NA	TRBJ2-1	TGTGCCAGCAGCGTAGGACTAGCGGATTACAATGAGCAGTTCTTC	CASSVGLADYNEQFF
NA	TRBV11-2	NA	TRBJ1-1	TGTGCCAGCAGCTTAGGTTTAGGGGTGAACACTGAAGCTTTCTTT	CASSLGLGVNTEAFF
NA	TRBV4-1	NA	TRBJ2-6	TGCGCCAGCAGCCCCGAACCCTACTCTGGGGCCAACGTCCTGACTTTC	CASSPEPYSGANVLTF
NA	TRBV7-8	NA	TRBJ2-7	TGTGCCAGCAGCTTATCCGGCCAGGGTCTACCCTACGAGCAGTACTTC	CASSLSGQGLPYEQYF
TRBD1	TRBV10-3	NA	TRBJ2-3	TGTGCCATCAGCACCGGGACAGGGATTACAGATACGCAGTATTTT	CAISTGTGITDTQYF
NA	TRBV25-1	NA	TRBJ2-5	TGTGCCACAGCAAGGATAGGGGTGGGGACCCAGTACTTC	CATARIGVGTQYF
NA	TRBV28	NA	TRBJ2-5	TGTGCCAGCAGTTTAGGCGGCAGGGAAGAGACCCAGTACTTC	CASSLGGREETQYF
NA	TRBV18	once	TRBJ1-2	TGTGCCAGCTCACCGGAGGAAGGACGTTGGAGTAGCTACACCTTC	CASSPEEGRWSSYTF
NA	TRBV4-1	NA	TRBJ2-3	TGCGCCAGCAGCCAAGAAGTCTCCTCGCGGGTTACGCAGTATTTT	CASSQEVSSRVTQYF
NA	TRBV27	NA	TRBJ2-1	TGTGCCAGCAGTTCCTATGCAAAGAGTGAGCAGTTCTTC	CASSSYAKSEQFF
TRBD1	TRBV7-2	NA	TRBJ2-3	TGTGCCAGCAGGAGGGACAGGGGATCAGATACGCAGTATTTT	CASRRDRGSDTQYF
TRBD2	TRBV19	few	TRBJ2-5	TGTGCCAGTAGTCCGCGTAGCGGGAGAGGTGAGACCCAGTACTTC	CASSPRSGRGETQYF
NA	TRBV4-3	NA	TRBJ1-6	TGCGCCAGCAGCTTCAATAATTCACCCCTCCACTTT	CASSFNNSPLHF
TRBD1	TRBV7-2	once	TRBJ2-7	TGTGCCAGCAGCTTAGCGAGGGGGCGCCGGCACGAGCAGTACTTC	CASSLARGRRHEQYF
NA	TRBV6-5	NA	TRBJ1-1	TGTGCCAGCAGTCGACGGGGGAAGAGGGCTGAAGCTTTCTTT	CASSRRGKRAEAFF
NA	TRBV7-9	NA	TRBJ1-2	TGTGCCAGCAGCCCGCCTTCTGGGGGACTTGGCTACACCTTC	CASSPPSGGLGYTF
TRBD1	TRBV7-9	NA	TRBJ1-2	TGTGCCAGCAGCGTCGGACAGGTCTATGGCTACACCTTC	CASSVGQVYGYTF
TRBD2	TRBV7-2	NA	TRBJ2-7	TGTGCCAGCAGCTTAGTTCTAGCGGGGCCCTACGAGCAGTACTTC	CASSLVLAGPYEQYF
TRBD2	TRBV30	NA	TRBJ2-4	TGTGCCTGGGCCGGGGGGGCGCTTGCCAAAAACATTCAGTACTTC	CAWAGGALAKNIQYF
TRBD2	TRBV5-4	NA	TRBJ2-3	TGTGCCAGCAGGGACGGGACTAGCGGGGGGCCAACTAGCACAGATACGCAGTATTTT	CASRDGTSGGPTSTDTQYF
NA	TRBV6-2/TRBV6-3	NA	TRBJ2-1	TGTGCCAGCAGTTACTCCCCAGGGCGCAGTGAGCAGTTCTTC	CASSYSPGRSEQFF
NA	TRBV28	NA	TRBJ1-1	TGTGCCAGCAGCTTACAGTTTGAAGCTTTCTTT	CASSLQFEAFF